This T cell receptor beta chain appears in the sequencing data of a study of cytomegalovirus exposure and HLA in healthy donors. V was shortened by 6 bases and J by 7 bases, with 15 bases between the two germline ends. The CDR3 has 13 residues. Germline V gene lookup returns CDR1 SEHNR and CDR2 FQNEAQ (reference sequence). The repertoire was sequenced with immunoSEQ multiplex PCR; TCRdb's copy has only in-frame clones and lacks some. Of 90,000 to 150,000 clones in the sample, 86% were seen once. A single count supports this clone. J is TRBJ1-1 and V is TRBV7-9, with D tentatively TRBD1 (6 bases). The specimen was PBMCs. This clonotype originated in a man aged 18 to 29 in good health and CMV-seronegative. The CDR3 sequence: CASRTGGQGEAFF. Here the CDR3 DNA reads TGTGCCAGCAGGACGGGGGGGCAGGGTGAAGCTTTCTTT.